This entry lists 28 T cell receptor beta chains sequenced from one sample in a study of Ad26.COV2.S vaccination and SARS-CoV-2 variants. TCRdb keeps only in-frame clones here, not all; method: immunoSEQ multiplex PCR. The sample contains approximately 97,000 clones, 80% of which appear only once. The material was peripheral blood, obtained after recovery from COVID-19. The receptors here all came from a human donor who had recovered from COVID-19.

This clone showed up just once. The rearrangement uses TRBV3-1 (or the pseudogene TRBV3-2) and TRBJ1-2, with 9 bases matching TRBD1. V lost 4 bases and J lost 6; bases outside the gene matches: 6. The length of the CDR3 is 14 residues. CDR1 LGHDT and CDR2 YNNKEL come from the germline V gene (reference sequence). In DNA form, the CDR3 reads TGTGCCAGCAGCCTACAACAGGGGGCGGATGGCTACACCTTC. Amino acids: CASSLQQGADGYTF.

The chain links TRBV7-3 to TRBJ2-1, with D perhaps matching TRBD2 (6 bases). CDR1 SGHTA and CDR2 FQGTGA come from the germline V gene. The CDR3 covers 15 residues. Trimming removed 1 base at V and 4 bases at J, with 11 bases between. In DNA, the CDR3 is TGTGCCAGCAGCTTAAGTTTCGGGACTTACAATGAGCAGTTCTTC. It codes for CASSLSFGTYNEQFF.

The CDR3 nucleotides are TGTGCCAGCAGCCTTAGGGCGGGCGGTGCTGAAGCTTTCTTT. Amino acid sequence: CASSLRAGGAEAFF. The V gene is TRBV28, the J gene TRBJ1-1; no reliable D call. The germline V and J ends were trimmed by 6 bases and 6 bases, with 17 bases remaining between them. The CDR3 has 14 amino acids. From germline, CDR1 is MDHEN and CDR2 SYDVKM. The full variable domain, in which reference TRBV28 and TRBJ1-1 provide the parts outside the CDR3, is DVKVTQSSRYLVKRTGEKVFLECVQDMDHENMFWYRQDPGLGLRLIYFSYDVKMKEKGDIPEGYSVSREKKERFSLILESASTNQTSMYLCASSLRAGGAEAFFGQGTRLTVV.

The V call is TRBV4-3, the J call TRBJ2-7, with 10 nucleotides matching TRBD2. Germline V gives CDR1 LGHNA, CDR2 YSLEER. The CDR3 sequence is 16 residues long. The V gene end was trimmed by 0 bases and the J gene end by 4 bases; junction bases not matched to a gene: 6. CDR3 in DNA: TGCGCCAGCAGCCAAGATCGCAGCGGGGGGGGATACGAGCAGTACTTC. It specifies CASSQDRSGGGYEQYF.

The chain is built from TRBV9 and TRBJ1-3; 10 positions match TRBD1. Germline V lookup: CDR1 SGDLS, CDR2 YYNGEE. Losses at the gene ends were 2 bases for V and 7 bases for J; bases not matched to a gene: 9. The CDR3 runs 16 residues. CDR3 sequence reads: CASSVGLDRGLNTIYF. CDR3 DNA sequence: TGTGCCAGCAGCGTCGGACTAGACAGGGGGCTTAACACCATATATTTT.

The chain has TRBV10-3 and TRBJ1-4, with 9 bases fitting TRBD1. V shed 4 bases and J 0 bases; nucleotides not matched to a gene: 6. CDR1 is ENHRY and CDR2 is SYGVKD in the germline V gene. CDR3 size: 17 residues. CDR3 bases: TGTGCCATCAGTGTTAACAGGGGGCCGACAACTAATGAAAAACTGTTTTTT. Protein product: CAISVNRGPTTNEKLFF.

The CDR3 DNA is TGTGCCAGCAGCTCAGCGGGGGGGCCCCAAGAGACCCAGTACTTC. Its translation is CASSSAGGPQETQYF. The rearrangement joins TRBV7-6 to TRBJ2-5, with TRBD2 identical over 10 bases. The germline CDR1 and CDR2 sequences are SGHVS and FNYEAQ. V shed 4 bases and J 1 base; nucleotides not matched to a gene: 3. This CDR3 spans 15 amino acids.

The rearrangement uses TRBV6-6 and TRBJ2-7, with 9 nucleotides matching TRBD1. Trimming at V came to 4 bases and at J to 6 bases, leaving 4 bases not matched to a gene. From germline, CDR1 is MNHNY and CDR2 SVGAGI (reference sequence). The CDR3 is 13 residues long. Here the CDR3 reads CASSLQQGAEQYF. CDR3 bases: TGTGCCAGCAGTTTACAACAGGGGGCCGAGCAGTACTTC.

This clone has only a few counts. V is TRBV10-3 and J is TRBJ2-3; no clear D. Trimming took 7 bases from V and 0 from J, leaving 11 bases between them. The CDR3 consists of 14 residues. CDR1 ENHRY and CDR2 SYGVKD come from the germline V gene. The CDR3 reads CAITPRPSTDTQYF. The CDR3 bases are TGTGCCATCACCCCAAGACCGAGCACAGATACGCAGTATTTT.

CDR3 sequence reads: CASSERGVVNQPQHF. Written as DNA, the CDR3 is TGTGCCAGCAGTGAACGGGGGGTAGTCAATCAGCCCCAGCATTTT. The chain has TRBV6-1 and TRBJ1-5; D possibly corresponds to TRBD1 (5 bases). Trimming shortened V by 2 bases and J by 3 bases, and 11 bases separated the two germline ends. CDR1 MNHNS and CDR2 SASEGT come from the germline V gene. This CDR3 is built from 15 residues.

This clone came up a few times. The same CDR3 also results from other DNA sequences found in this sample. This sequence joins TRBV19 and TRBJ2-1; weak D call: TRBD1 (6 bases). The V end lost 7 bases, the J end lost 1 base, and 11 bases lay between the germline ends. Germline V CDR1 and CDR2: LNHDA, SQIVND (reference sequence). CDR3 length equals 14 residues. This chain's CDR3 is CASNSRGSYNEQFF. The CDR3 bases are TGTGCCAGTAATTCCAGGGGATCCTACAATGAGCAGTTCTTC.

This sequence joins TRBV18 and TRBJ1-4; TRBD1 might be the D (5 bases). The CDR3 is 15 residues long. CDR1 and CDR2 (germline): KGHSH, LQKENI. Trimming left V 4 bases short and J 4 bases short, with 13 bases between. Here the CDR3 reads CASSRYGTLNEKLFF. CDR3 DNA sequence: TGTGCCAGCTCACGTTACGGGACCCTTAATGAAAAACTGTTTTTT.

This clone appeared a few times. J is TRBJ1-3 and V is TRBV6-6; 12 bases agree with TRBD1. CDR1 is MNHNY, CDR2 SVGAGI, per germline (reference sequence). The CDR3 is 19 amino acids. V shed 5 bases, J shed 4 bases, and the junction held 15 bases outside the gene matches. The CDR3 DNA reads TGTGCCAGCAGTAGATACTCAGTGGGACAGGGGGCGGGAGGAAACACCATATATTTT. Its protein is CASSRYSVGQGAGGNTIYF.

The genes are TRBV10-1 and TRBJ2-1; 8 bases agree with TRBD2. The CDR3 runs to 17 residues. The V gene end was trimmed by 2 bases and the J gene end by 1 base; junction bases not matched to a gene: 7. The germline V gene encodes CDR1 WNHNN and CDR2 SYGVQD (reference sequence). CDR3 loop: CASSEVAGSHSYNEQFF. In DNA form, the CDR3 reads TGCGCCAGCAGTGAGGTAGCGGGGTCTCATTCCTACAATGAGCAGTTCTTC.

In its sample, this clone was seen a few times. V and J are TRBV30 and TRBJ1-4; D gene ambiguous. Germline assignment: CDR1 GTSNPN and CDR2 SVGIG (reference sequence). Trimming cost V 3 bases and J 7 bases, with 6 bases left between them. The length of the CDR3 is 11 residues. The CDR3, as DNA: TGTGCCTGGAGGACTGGTGAAAAACTGTTTTTT. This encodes CAWRTGEKLFF.

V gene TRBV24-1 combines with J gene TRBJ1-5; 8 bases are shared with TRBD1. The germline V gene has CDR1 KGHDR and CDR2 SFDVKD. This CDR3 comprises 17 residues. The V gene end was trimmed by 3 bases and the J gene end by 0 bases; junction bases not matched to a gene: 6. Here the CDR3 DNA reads TGTGCCACCAGTGATACTACAGGGGGGGATAGCAATCAGCCCCAGCATTTT. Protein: CATSDTTGGDSNQPQHF.

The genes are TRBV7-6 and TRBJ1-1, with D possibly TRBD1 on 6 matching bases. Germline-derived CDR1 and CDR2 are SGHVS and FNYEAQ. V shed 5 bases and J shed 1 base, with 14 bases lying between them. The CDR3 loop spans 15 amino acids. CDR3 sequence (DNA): TGTGCCAGCAGCCTTTGGGGGGCGGAGAACACTGAAGCTTTCTTT. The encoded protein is CASSLWGAENTEAFF.

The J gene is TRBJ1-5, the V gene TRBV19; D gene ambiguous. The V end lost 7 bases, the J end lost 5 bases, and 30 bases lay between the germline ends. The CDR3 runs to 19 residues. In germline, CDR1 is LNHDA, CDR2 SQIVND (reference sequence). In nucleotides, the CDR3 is TGTGCCAGTATGGCAGGAGTGGGGATCGATTTCCTTAAATATCAGCCCCAGCATTTT. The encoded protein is CASMAGVGIDFLKYQPQHF.

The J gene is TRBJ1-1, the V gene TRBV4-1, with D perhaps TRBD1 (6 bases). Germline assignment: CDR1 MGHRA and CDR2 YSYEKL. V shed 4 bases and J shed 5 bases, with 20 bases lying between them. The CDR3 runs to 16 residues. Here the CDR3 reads CASSPRRGGRVTEAFF. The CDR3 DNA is TGCGCCAGCAGCCCCCGACGAGGGGGGCGCGTGACTGAAGCTTTCTTT.

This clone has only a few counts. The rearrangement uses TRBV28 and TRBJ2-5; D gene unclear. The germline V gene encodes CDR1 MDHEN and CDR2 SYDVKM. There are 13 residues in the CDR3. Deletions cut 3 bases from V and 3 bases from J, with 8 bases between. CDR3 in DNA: TGTGCCAGCAGTTTTACAGTCAAAGAGACCCAGTACTTC. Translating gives CASSFTVKETQYF.

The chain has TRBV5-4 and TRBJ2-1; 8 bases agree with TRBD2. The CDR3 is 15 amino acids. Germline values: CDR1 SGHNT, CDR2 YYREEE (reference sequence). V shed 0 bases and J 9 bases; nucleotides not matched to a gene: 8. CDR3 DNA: TGTGCCAGCAGCTTGGCGGGAGGGGCTGAGTCTGAGCAGTTCTTC. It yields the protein CASSLAGGAESEQFF.

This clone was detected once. CDR3 sequence: CASSLGRNYEQYF. CDR3 bases: TGTGCCAGCAGCTTAGGGAGGAACTACGAGCAGTACTTC. The V call is TRBV7-3, the J call TRBJ2-7, with D perhaps TRBD2 (6 bases). The germline V gene encodes CDR1 SGHTA and CDR2 FQGTGA. Trimming stripped 2 bases from V and 3 bases from J, with 8 bases between. CDR3 length: 13 residues.

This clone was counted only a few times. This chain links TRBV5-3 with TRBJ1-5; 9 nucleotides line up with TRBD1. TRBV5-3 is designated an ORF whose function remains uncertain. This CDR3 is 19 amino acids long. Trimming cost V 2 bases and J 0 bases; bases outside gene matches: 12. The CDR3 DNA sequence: TGTGCCAGAAGCTTTTTTATGGACAGGGGCCCGTATAGCAATCAGCCCCAGCATTTT. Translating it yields CARSFFMDRGPYSNQPQHF.

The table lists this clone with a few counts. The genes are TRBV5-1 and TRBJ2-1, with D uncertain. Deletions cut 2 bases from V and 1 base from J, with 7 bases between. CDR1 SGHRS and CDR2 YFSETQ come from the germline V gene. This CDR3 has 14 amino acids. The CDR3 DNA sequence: TGCGCCAGCAGCTTATATACGTCCTACAATGAGCAGTTCTTC. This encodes CASSLYTSYNEQFF.

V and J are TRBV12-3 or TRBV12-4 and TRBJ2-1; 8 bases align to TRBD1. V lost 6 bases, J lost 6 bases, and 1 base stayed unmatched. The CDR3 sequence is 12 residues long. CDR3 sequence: CASRGTGNEQFF. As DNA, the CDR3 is TGTGCCAGCAGGGGGACAGGCAATGAGCAGTTCTTC.

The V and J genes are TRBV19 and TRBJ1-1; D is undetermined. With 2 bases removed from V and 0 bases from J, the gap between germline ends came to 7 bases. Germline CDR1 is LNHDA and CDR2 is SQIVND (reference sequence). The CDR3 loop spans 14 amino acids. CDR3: CASSIPGLNTEAFF. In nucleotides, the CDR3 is TGTGCCAGTAGTATACCCGGGCTGAACACTGAAGCTTTCTTT.

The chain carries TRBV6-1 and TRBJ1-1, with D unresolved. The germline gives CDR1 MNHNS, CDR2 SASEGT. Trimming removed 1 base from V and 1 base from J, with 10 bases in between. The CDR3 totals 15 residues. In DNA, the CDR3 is TGTGCCAGCAGTGAAGGCGGGAGTGGGAACACTGAAGCTTTCTTT. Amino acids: CASSEGGSGNTEAFF.

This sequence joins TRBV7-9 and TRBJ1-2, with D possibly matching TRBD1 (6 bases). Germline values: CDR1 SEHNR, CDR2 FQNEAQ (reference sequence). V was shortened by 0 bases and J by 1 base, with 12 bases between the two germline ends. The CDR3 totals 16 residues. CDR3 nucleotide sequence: TGTGCCAGCAGCTTAGCTGGGACATACCTTAACTATGGCTACACCTTC. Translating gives CASSLAGTYLNYGYTF.